This TCR beta chain is drawn from a study of long-term antiretroviral therapy in people with HIV. Study outcomes and limitations: The ART regimens used between about 2003 and 2018 may be less effective than current ones.

Every HIV-positive participant received treatment in the United States. Points on this clone: The antigen is undetermined.

Trimming removed 6 bases from V and 7 bases from J; junction bases left unmatched: 9. CDR1 MNHNY and CDR2 SVGAGI come from the germline V gene (reference sequence). The CDR3 has 14 residues. The immunoSEQ assay was v3.0, run at survey level. Only in-frame clones appear in the TCRdb table, and some are missing; sequencing was by immunoSEQ multiplex PCR. The data contain approximately 47,000 clones, approximately 79% of them singletons. The source is a woman aged 18-29 years with HIV. Sequenced material: unsorted PBMCs, taken 0.8 years after starting antiretroviral therapy. The chain employs TRBV6-6 and TRBJ2-1; TRBD1 aligns across 7 bases. In DNA form, the CDR3 reads TGTGCCAGCAGACGGCAGGGGGTAGGGAATGAGCAGTTCTTC. It yields the protein CASRRQGVGNEQFF.